Presented here are 28 T cell receptor beta chains from one specimen sequenced in a study of human T cells and chemical hapten exposure. This sample's time point: pre-sensitization, week 0. Noted treatment: therapeutic diphenylcyclopropenone sensitization with weekly scalp DPC. TCRdb recomputed calls from the RACE reads with MiXCR, one row per CDR3 protein. Seen here are around 200,000 distinct CDR3 sequences, approximately 29% observed once, and the top ten hold less than 3.5%. The sample here was whole blood, taken in connection with sensitization to the hapten diphenylcyclopropenone (DPC). Every receptor here comes from a woman aged 25 to 39 with alopecia areata. Some clones in this sample may be carry-over from other donors' samples.

The chain combines TRBV29-1 with TRBJ2-3; the match to TRBD2 covers 9 bases. Losses at the gene ends were 1 base for V and 5 bases for J; bases not matched to a gene: 4. This CDR3 has 14 amino acids. CDR1 SQVTM and CDR2 ANQGSEA come from the germline V gene. The CDR3 DNA follows: TGCAGCGTTGAAGTTGCGGGAGGGGTAGATACGCAGTATTTT. This encodes CSVEVAGGVDTQYF.

This clonotype was picked up a small number of times. The chain joins TRBV20-1 to TRBJ1-5, with D tentatively TRBD1 (5 bases). Germline CDR1 and CDR2: DFQATT and SNEGSKA (reference sequence). The CDR3 runs 13 residues. Between the trimmed V and J ends, which lost 7 bases and 4 bases, there was a span of 14 bases. The CDR3 region is CSVADIGNQPQHF. Written as DNA, the CDR3 is TGCAGTGTTGCGGACATCGGGAATCAGCCCCAGCATTTT.

This rearrangement joins TRBV20-1 to TRBJ1-3, with 7 positions matching TRBD1. V shed 7 bases and J 7 bases; nucleotides not matched to a gene: 4. This CDR3 contains 11 residues. Germline CDR1 reads DFQATT; CDR2 reads SNEGSKA (reference sequence). CDR3 in amino acids: CSVKQGNTIYF. Written as DNA, the CDR3 is TGCAGTGTCAAACAGGGGAACACCATATATTTT.

The gene calls are TRBV4-3 and TRBJ2-3; either TRBD1 or TRBD2 may fit D (6 bases each). V lost 0 bases to trimming and J lost 6 bases, with 16 bases between them. This CDR3 is 16 amino acids long. Germline V lookup: CDR1 LGHNA, CDR2 YSLEER. CDR3 in amino acids: CASSQDSQGRTDTQYF. As DNA, the CDR3 is TGCGCCAGCAGCCAAGATTCCCAGGGGAGGACGGATACGCAGTATTTT.

The chain joins TRBV28 to TRBJ2-7; no firm D call. The germline V gene encodes CDR1 MDHEN and CDR2 SYDVKM. Trimming pared 7 bases from V and 7 bases from J, leaving 14 bases between. CDR3 length: 12 amino acids. CDR3 in amino acids: CASTPGSREQYF. As DNA, the CDR3 is TGTGCCAGCACTCCCGGATCGCGGGAGCAGTACTTC. Filled out from reference TRBV28 and TRBJ2-7, the complete variable domain reads DVKVTQSSRYLVKRTGEKVFLECVQDMDHENMFWYRQDPGLGLRLIYFSYDVKMKEKGDIPEGYSVSREKKERFSLILESASTNQTSMYLCASTPGSREQYFGPGTRLTVT.

This clonotype was found a few times. The CDR3 DNA reads TGTGCCAGCAGCCTCGGGGGCCTTCGGCCCCAGCATTTT. Translation: CASSLGGLRPQHF. The chain has TRBV7-2 and TRBJ1-5; the D gene is possibly TRBD1 (6 bases). The CDR3 has 13 amino acids. Looked up from germline, CDR1 is SGHTA and CDR2 is FQGNSA. V was cut by 5 bases and J by 9 bases, with 14 bases left in between.

The rearrangement uses TRBV2 and TRBJ2-5; D is undetermined. With 3 bases removed from V and 3 bases from J, the gap between germline ends came to 8 bases. Looked up from germline, CDR1 is SNHLY and CDR2 is FYNNEI. The CDR3 sequence is 13 residues long. In DNA form, the CDR3 reads TGTGCCAGCAGTGACGGCTGGGAAGAGACCCAGTACTTC. As protein: CASSDGWEETQYF. Variable domain in full (rest from reference TRBV2 and TRBJ2-5): EPEVTQTPSHQVTQMGQEVILRCVPISNHLYFYWYRQILGQKVEFLVSFYNNEISEKSEIFDDQFSVERPDGSNFTLKIRSTKLEDSAMYFCASSDGWEETQYFGPGTRLLVL.

This clonotype has just a few counts. This chain links TRBV7-2 with TRBJ2-4, with 9 bases aligning to TRBD2. Germline CDR1 is SGHTA and CDR2 is FQGNSA. Trimming cost V 5 bases and J 1 base; bases outside gene matches: 6. The CDR3 extends over 16 amino acids. The CDR3 sequence is CASSPTRGGAKNIQYF. The CDR3 nucleotides are TGTGCCAGCAGCCCCACGCGGGGGGGGGCCAAAAACATTCAGTACTTC.

This sequence joins TRBV5-1 and TRBJ2-5; TRBD2 matches 12 bases. Germline values: CDR1 SGHRS, CDR2 YFSETQ. The CDR3 length is 16 residues. Losses at the gene ends were 4 bases for V and 7 bases for J; bases not matched to a gene: 11. Written as DNA, the CDR3 is TGCGCCAGCAGCCGAGAACTAGCGGGAGGACTCGGGACCCAGTACTTC. Amino acids: CASSRELAGGLGTQYF.

The J gene is TRBJ2-3, the V gene TRBV7-2; the D is unclear. The length of the CDR3 is 15 residues. V lost 5 bases and J lost 1, with 13 bases in between. Germline lookup yields CDR1 SGHTA and CDR2 FQGNSA. CDR3 residues: CASSPPVSGTDTQYF. Here the CDR3 DNA reads TGTGCCAGCAGCCCCCCGGTAAGCGGCACAGATACGCAGTATTTT.

The V and J genes are TRBV6-2 or TRBV6-3 and TRBJ2-2; 8 nucleotides agree with TRBD1. This CDR3 region has 14 residues. The germline gives CDR1 MNHEY, CDR2 SVGEGT. V trimming: 7 bases; J trimming: 4 bases; junction bases outside the gene matches: 5. This chain's CDR3 is CASTRQGSTGELFF. DNA for the CDR3: TGTGCCAGCACTAGACAGGGGAGCACCGGGGAGCTGTTTTTT.

This clonotype was found a few times. The rearrangement uses TRBV20-1 and TRBJ1-4; D call uncertain. Trimming left V 3 bases short and J 5 bases short, with 7 bases between. CDR1 and CDR2 from the germline V gene are DFQATT and SNEGSKA (reference sequence). The CDR3 length is 12 residues. The CDR3 here is CSARLRNEKLFF. The CDR3 DNA follows: TGCAGTGCTAGGCTCAGGAATGAAAAACTGTTTTTT.

The table lists this clonotype with a count of one. This rearrangement joins TRBV12-3 or TRBV12-4 to TRBJ1-2; TRBD1 might be the D (5 bases). The CDR3 extends over 16 amino acids. V was trimmed by 2 bases and J by 5 bases, leaving 18 bases between them. CDR3 DNA: TGTGCCAGCAGTTTATCTTCCGGGGGGGATTGGTATGGCTACACCTTC. This codes for CASSLSSGGDWYGYTF.

The V gene is TRBV28, the J gene TRBJ1-2; tentative D call: TRBD1 (6 bases). The V end lost 4 bases, the J end lost 3 bases, and 12 bases lay between the germline ends. The CDR3 runs to 14 residues. Germline V gives CDR1 MDHEN, CDR2 SYDVKM. The CDR3 is CASSSPGEDYGYTF. CDR3 DNA: TGTGCCAGCAGTTCGCCAGGGGAGGACTATGGCTACACCTTC.

The CDR3 region is CSARDQGSSYEQYF. Written as DNA, the CDR3 is TGCAGTGCTAGAGATCAAGGTAGCTCCTACGAGCAGTACTTC. The rearrangement links TRBV20-1 to TRBJ2-7; D is unresolved. The germline V gene has CDR1 DFQATT and CDR2 SNEGSKA (reference sequence). V was pared by 0 bases and J by 0 bases, with 9 bases between. CDR3 length equals 14 residues.

This clonotype has a handful of counts. V gene TRBV20-1 combines with J gene TRBJ2-7; 10 bases are a match to TRBD2. The V and J ends lost 6 bases and 3 bases, in that order; junction bases with no gene match: 5. CDR3 length equals 13 residues. Germline-derived CDR1 and CDR2 are DFQATT and SNEGSKA (reference sequence). The CDR3 region is CSATSGGGYEQYF. The CDR3 region has the DNA TGCAGTGCAACAAGCGGGGGGGGCTACGAGCAGTACTTC.

This clonotype was recorded a few times. CDR3 region: CASSVAGTSGYEQYF. The CDR3 bases are TGTGCCAGCAGCGTAGCCGGGACTAGCGGCTACGAGCAGTACTTC. This chain joins TRBV9 and TRBJ2-7; TRBD2 matches at 11 bases. Germline V gene sequence: CDR1 SGDLS, CDR2 YYNGEE. The CDR3 has 15 residues. V lost 0 bases, J lost 3 bases, and 2 bases stayed unmatched.

This rearrangement joins TRBV7-2 to TRBJ1-6; perhaps TRBD1 as D (5 bases). This CDR3 contains 14 residues. The V gene lost 11 bases and the J gene lost 5 bases, with 16 bases spanning the gap. The germline gives CDR1 SGHTA, CDR2 FQGNSA. The CDR3 loop reads CALSAGTHNSPLHF. The DNA for the CDR3 is TGTGCCCTATCGGCGGGGACCCATAATTCACCCCTCCACTTT.

This chain links TRBV28 with TRBJ1-5; no reliable D call. This CDR3 has 14 residues. Trimming stripped 2 bases from V and 6 bases from J, with 11 bases between. Germline V gene sequence: CDR1 MDHEN, CDR2 SYDVKM. CDR3 DNA sequence: TGTGCCAGCAGTTTAAGTCGCGGGAGTCAGCCCCAGCATTTT. This translates into CASSLSRGSQPQHF.

J is TRBJ2-2 and V is TRBV4-1; the D gene is possibly TRBD2 (6 bases). The V end lost 0 bases, the J end lost 4 bases, and 18 bases lay between the germline ends. This CDR3 is 18 amino acids long. In germline, CDR1 is MGHRA, CDR2 YSYEKL. The CDR3 DNA follows: TGCGCCAGCAGCCAAGAGGTGGGAGCGGGCGACTTCACCGGGGAGCTGTTTTTT. Amino acids: CASSQEVGAGDFTGELFF.

This clonotype occurred a few times. The chain has TRBV5-4 and TRBJ2-7; 8 positions agree with TRBD2. CDR1 and CDR2 (germline): SGHNT, YYREEE (reference sequence). The CDR3 runs to 15 residues. Unmatched junction bases numbered 10, after V lost 3 bases and J lost 5 bases. CDR3 DNA: TGTGCCAGCAGCTCCCGGACTAGCTATGCGGACGAGCAGTACTTC. Translated, it gives CASSSRTSYADEQYF.

The chain employs TRBV4-3 and TRBJ2-3; TRBD2 matches at 14 bases. The CDR3 extends over 18 amino acids. J lost 6 bases, V lost 0 bases, and 8 bases had no gene match. Germline V lookup: CDR1 LGHNA, CDR2 YSLEER. CDR3 sequence reads: CASSQEGRTSGGTDTQYF. CDR3 nucleotides: TGCGCCAGCAGCCAAGAGGGCAGGACTAGCGGGGGGACGGATACGCAGTATTTT.

This clonotype was recorded a few times. In DNA form, the CDR3 reads TGTGCCAGCAGCCAAGAAAGTCGACAGGGGTCCTACGAGCAGTACTTC. Translating it yields CASSQESRQGSYEQYF. This chain links TRBV4-2 with TRBJ2-7; 8 positions agree with TRBD1. Germline V gene lookup returns CDR1 LGHNA and CDR2 YNFKEQ. V dropped 0 bases and J dropped 1; count of bases not matched to a gene: 5. This CDR3 is built from 16 residues.

The chain couples TRBV15 to TRBJ1-6, with 9 positions matching TRBD1. This CDR3 contains 14 residues. Germline CDR1 and CDR2: LNHNV and YYDKDF (reference sequence). The J segment lost 5 bases and the V segment lost 5 bases, leaving 1 base of the junction unmatched. Written as DNA, the CDR3 is TGTGCCACCAGCCGGGACAGGGATAATTCACCCCTCCACTTT. Translation: CATSRDRDNSPLHF.

This clonotype showed up just a few times. The gene calls are TRBV6-6 and TRBJ2-1, with 7 bases matching TRBD2. This CDR3 comprises 16 residues. After removal of 2 bases from V and 3 bases from J, the junction contained 7 bases not matched to a gene. Germline lookup yields CDR1 MNHNY and CDR2 SVGAGI (reference sequence). This chain's CDR3 is CASSYEAGILYNEQFF. Here the CDR3 DNA reads TGTGCCAGCAGTTACGAAGCGGGGATCCTCTACAATGAGCAGTTCTTC.

The chain recombines TRBV5-1 with TRBJ2-5; TRBD1 is a possible D gene (6 bases). This CDR3 spans 14 amino acids. The ends were cut back, 4 bases at V and 2 bases at J, with 12 bases in the middle. Germline V CDR1 and CDR2: SGHRS, YFSETQ. The CDR3 coding sequence is TGCGCCAGCAGCCCCGGGACAACGCAAGAGACCCAGTACTTC. It yields the protein CASSPGTTQETQYF. The whole variable domain, filled in from reference TRBV5-1 and TRBJ2-5, reads KAGVTQTPRYLIKTRGQQVTLSCSPISGHRSVSWYQQTPGQGLQFLFEYFSETQRNKGNFPGRFSGRQFSNSRSEMNVSTLELGDSALYLCASSPGTTQETQYFGPGTRLLVL.

The chain combines TRBV29-1 with TRBJ2-2; D remains ambiguous. This CDR3 spans 14 amino acids. Trimming stripped 7 bases from V and 0 bases from J, with 12 bases between. Germline loops: CDR1 SQVTM, CDR2 ANQGSEA. The CDR3 spells CSAEPQANTGELFF. The CDR3 DNA is TGCAGCGCCGAGCCACAAGCGAACACCGGGGAGCTGTTTTTT.

The gene calls are TRBV7-2 and TRBJ2-7, with 10 positions matching TRBD1. CDR1 is SGHTA, CDR2 FQGNSA, per germline. Trimming took 5 bases from V and 7 from J; bases not matched to a gene: 11. This CDR3 comprises 15 residues. The CDR3 loop reads CASSILTGGGGEQYF. The CDR3 nucleotides are TGTGCCAGCAGCATACTGACAGGGGGCGGCGGGGAGCAGTACTTC.